This paragraph covers one T cell receptor (beta chain) sequence. The antigen remains undetermined. The data belong to a study of tumor-infiltrating lymphocytes in primary liver carcinoma. Study in general: The five patients, who were men and women, ranged in age from 30 to 69 years.

This CDR3 region has 16 residues. From germline, CDR1 is SEHNR and CDR2 FQNEAQ (reference sequence). The ends lost 4 bases at V and 7 bases at J; junction bases unmatched: 13. Constant-region priming of around 490 ng total RNA yielded TCR beta cDNA. TCR beta libraries came from three nested multiplex PCR rounds using slightly modified ARM-PCR. The opening two PCR rounds, 10 cycles each, paired TRBV1-TRBV30 forward primers with a C-beta reverse primer. TCRdb ran MiXCR on the multiplex PCR reads and lists one entry per CDR3 protein. The sample holds 200,000 or so distinct CDR3 sequences; less than 70% are singletons and the top ten take roughly 6.4%. Study-wide findings and caveats: With p = 0.039, the top-250-clone fraction in tumors significantly exceeded that in blood.

RNA isolated from unsorted whole blood supplied the blood RNA, with germline DNA also extracted. Before the operation took place, roughly 3.6 milliliters of peripheral blood were collected. The genes are TRBV7-9 and TRBJ2-1; 7 bases map to TRBD2. The sequenced sample was peripheral blood. The receptor was isolated from a woman aged 60-70 years with primary liver carcinoma and hepatitis B virus infection. DNA for the CDR3: TGTGCCAGCAGCTATCCGGGACTACAAGGTTCGAATGAGCAGTTCTTC. Translating gives CASSYPGLQGSNEQFF.